Presented here are 23 T cell receptor beta chains from one specimen sequenced in a study of T cell responses to AZD1222 COVID-19 vaccine. This table comes from immunoSEQ multiplex PCR, and its TCRdb copy is limited to in-frame clones, with some not included. The sample shows roughly 170,000 clones, 94% of them seen only once. Sequences were derived from peripheral blood, sampled 28 days after the second AZD1222 dose. These receptors all come from an adult who received the AZD1222 COVID-19 vaccine.

The rearrangement joins TRBV11-2 to TRBJ2-2; TRBD1 matches at 9 bases. Trimming removed 5 bases from V and 4 bases from J; junction bases left unmatched: 8. This CDR3 comprises 16 residues. CDR1 SGHAT and CDR2 FQNNGV come from the germline V gene. CDR3 nucleotide sequence: TGTGCCAGCAGCCCTCGGACAGGGGTAATCACCGGGGAGCTGTTTTTT. Translating it yields CASSPRTGVITGELFF.

The rearrangement joins TRBV20-1 to TRBJ2-7; D unresolved. The germline V gene encodes CDR1 DFQATT and CDR2 SNEGSKA (reference sequence). The CDR3 extends over 10 amino acids. The ends were cut back, 6 bases at V and 6 bases at J, with 9 bases in the middle. This CDR3 reads CSAIAGEQYF. CDR3 bases: TGCAGTGCCATAGCCGGCGAGCAGTACTTC.

The rearrangement links TRBV5-4 to TRBJ2-6; D remains ambiguous. Germline assignment: CDR1 SGHNT and CDR2 YYREEE (reference sequence). This CDR3 spans 14 amino acids. V lost 2 bases, J lost 0 bases, and 3 bases lay in between. Written as DNA, the CDR3 is TGTGCCAGCAGCTTCCTCTCTGGGGCCAACGTCCTGACTTTC. This encodes CASSFLSGANVLTF.

The sample holds one count of this clone. The chain couples TRBV4-1 to TRBJ2-3, with TRBD2 identical over 8 bases. Germline V lookup: CDR1 MGHRA, CDR2 YSYEKL. This CDR3 is 19 amino acids long. The trim removed 0 bases at V and 6 bases at J, leaving 17 bases unmatched. Written as DNA, the CDR3 is TGCGCCAGCAGCCAAGATCTGGTTAGGGCCAGCGGGAGCGCGGATACGCAGTATTTT. Translating it yields CASSQDLVRASGSADTQYF.

The chain employs TRBV28 and TRBJ2-1; possibly TRBD2 for D (5 bases). CDR1 and CDR2 from the germline V gene are MDHEN and SYDVKM. The CDR3 spans 14 residues. V was cut by 3 bases and J by 6 bases, with 12 bases left in between. The CDR3, as DNA: TGTGCCAGCAGTTTGTACGGGGATCGCAATGAGCAGTTCTTC. Amino acids: CASSLYGDRNEQFF. Full variable domain (remainder filled in from reference TRBV28 and TRBJ2-1): DVKVTQSSRYLVKRTGEKVFLECVQDMDHENMFWYRQDPGLGLRLIYFSYDVKMKEKGDIPEGYSVSREKKERFSLILESASTNQTSMYLCASSLYGDRNEQFFGPGTRLTVL.

The CDR3 nucleotides are TGTGCCAGCGGCTGGGCGGGGGGCGGAAACACCGGGGAGCTGTTTTTT. It encodes CASGWAGGGNTGELFF. This chain uses TRBV5-5 with TRBJ2-2; TRBD2 aligns across 8 bases. Germline CDR1 SGHKS, CDR2 YYEKEE (reference sequence). Trimming took 7 bases from V and 2 from J; bases not matched to a gene: 10. The CDR3 sequence is 16 residues long.

Remarks on this clone: A read error may account for a junction end that differs from germline. J is TRBJ1-1 and V is TRBV12-3 or TRBV12-4; TRBD1 matches 7 bases. The CDR3 consists of 12 residues. CDR3 nucleotide sequence: TGTGCCAGCACCGTCATGAGGGGACAGCTTAGGTTT. This gives the protein CASTVMRGQLRF.

This chain connects TRBV5-1 to TRBJ2-3; 10 positions agree with TRBD1. The CDR3 has 16 residues. Germline V gene data show CDR1 as SGHRS and CDR2 as YFSETQ. V lost 4 bases, J lost 2 bases, and 7 bases stayed unmatched. Here the CDR3 DNA reads TGCGCCAGCAGCCCCACCGGGACAGGGGACACAGATACGCAGTATTTT. The encoded protein is CASSPTGTGDTDTQYF.

V is TRBV27 and J is TRBJ2-3; TRBD2 matches at 7 bases. The CDR3 extends over 15 amino acids. The V gene end was trimmed by 4 bases and the J gene end by 0 bases; junction bases not matched to a gene: 4. Germline-derived CDR1 and CDR2 are MNHEY and SMNVEV (reference sequence). Written as DNA, the CDR3 is TGTGCCAGCAGTTCCCCCGGGAGGAGCACAGATACGCAGTATTTT. Translating gives CASSSPGRSTDTQYF.

The chain links TRBV4-1 to TRBJ2-7, with D possibly matching TRBD1 (6 bases). This CDR3 contains 17 residues. V was clipped by 1 base and J by 0 bases, with 16 bases between them. Germline CDR1 MGHRA, CDR2 YSYEKL. The CDR3 reads CASSQVSLETGSYEQYF. In DNA form, the CDR3 reads TGCGCCAGCAGCCAAGTTTCTTTAGAGACAGGCTCCTACGAGCAGTACTTC.

This chain connects TRBV4-3 to TRBJ2-7; D may correspond to TRBD1 or TRBD2 (6 bases each). Trimming pared 0 bases from V and 2 bases from J, leaving 11 bases between. This CDR3 is built from 15 residues. From germline, CDR1 is LGHNA and CDR2 YSLEER. Here the CDR3 reads CASSQEKGGTYEQYF. Written as DNA, the CDR3 is TGCGCCAGCAGCCAAGAGAAGGGGGGAACCTACGAGCAGTACTTC.

The V call is TRBV3-1 (or the pseudogene TRBV3-2), the J call TRBJ1-6; 7 nucleotides line up with TRBD1. The V segment lost 6 bases and the J segment 7 bases; nucleotides outside the gene matches: 12. Germline V CDR1 and CDR2: LGHDT, YNNKEL (reference sequence). CDR3 length equals 16 residues. CDR3 region: CASRRTGVSFNSPLHF. DNA of the CDR3: TGTGCCAGCAGACGCACAGGGGTGTCGTTCAATTCACCCCTCCACTTT.

This clone was counted once. V is TRBV30 and J is TRBJ2-7, with D tentatively TRBD1 (6 bases). The CDR3 spans 14 residues. Looked up from germline, CDR1 is GTSNPN and CDR2 is SVGIG (reference sequence). Trimming took off 1 base at V and 2 bases at J, with 12 bases between the two ends. The CDR3 loop is CAWSASQGPYEQYF. The CDR3 DNA sequence: TGTGCCTGGAGTGCATCTCAGGGGCCCTACGAGCAGTACTTC.

The genes are TRBV6-2 or TRBV6-3 and TRBJ2-5; 7 bases line up with TRBD1. The germline gives CDR1 MNHEY, CDR2 SVGEGT. This CDR3 is built from 16 residues. With 4 bases clipped from V and 4 bases from J, the junction kept 12 bases outside the gene matches. The CDR3 DNA sequence: TGTGCCAGCAGTTCCCCCGACACAGGGGTCTCAGAGACCCAGTACTTC. The encoded protein is CASSSPDTGVSETQYF.

V and J are TRBV5-1 and TRBJ2-1; 9 bases are shared with TRBD1. Germline trimming cut 3 bases from V and 8 bases from J; bases unmatched to any gene: 6. CDR1 is SGHRS, CDR2 YFSETQ, per germline. The CDR3 is 14 residues long. The CDR3 nucleotides are TGCGCCAGCAGCTCGGGACAGGGTATAGATGAGCAGTTCTTC. The encoded protein is CASSSGQGIDEQFF. The full variable domain, in which reference TRBV5-1 and TRBJ2-1 provide the parts outside the CDR3, is KAGVTQTPRYLIKTRGQQVTLSCSPISGHRSVSWYQQTPGQGLQFLFEYFSETQRNKGNFPGRFSGRQFSNSRSEMNVSTLELGDSALYLCASSSGQGIDEQFFGPGTRLTVL.

The rearrangement links TRBV5-6 to TRBJ1-4, with 8 bases aligning to TRBD1. The CDR3 extends over 16 amino acids. V gave up 4 bases and J gave up 3 bases; unmatched junction bases: 8. The germline gives CDR1 SGHDT, CDR2 YYEEEE. CDR3: CASSVRGRGANEKLFF. Written as DNA, the CDR3 is TGTGCCAGCAGCGTCAGGGGGCGCGGGGCTAATGAAAAACTGTTTTTT.

This sequence joins TRBV2 and TRBJ1-5; 8 nucleotides line up with TRBD1. This CDR3 region has 16 residues. Germline lookup yields CDR1 SNHLY and CDR2 FYNNEI. J was trimmed by 3 bases and V by 0 bases; bases with no gene match: 4. CDR3 nucleotide sequence: TGTGCCAGCAGTGAAGCCGGGGACAGGTCCAATCAGCCCCAGCATTTT. Translating it yields CASSEAGDRSNQPQHF.

This clone was recorded only once. This chain connects TRBV6-5 to TRBJ1-2; D uncertain. CDR1 and CDR2 (germline): MNHEY, SVGAGI. The V end was cut by 6 bases, the J end by 5 bases, with 7 bases between. CDR3 length: 11 residues. The CDR3 region has the DNA TGTGCCAGCAGCGGACCGTATGGCTACACCTTC. It specifies CASSGPYGYTF.

The rearrangement links TRBV2 to TRBJ2-1; the D gene could be TRBD1 or TRBD2 (5 bases each). The CDR3 is 16 amino acids. Germline CDR1 reads SNHLY; CDR2 reads FYNNEI. Between the trimmed V and J ends, which lost 7 bases and 4 bases, there was a span of 20 bases. The CDR3, as DNA: TGTGCCAGCATCCCCGTAGTGGGGCGGGTATACAATGAGCAGTTCTTC. Protein sequence: CASIPVVGRVYNEQFF.

This sequence joins TRBV4-1 and TRBJ1-3; unclear D gene. Looked up from germline, CDR1 is MGHRA and CDR2 is YSYEKL. This CDR3 spans 15 amino acids. The V and J ends lost 0 bases and 0 bases respectively, with 6 bases between them. This CDR3 reads CASSQEMGSGNTIYF. In DNA form, the CDR3 reads TGCGCCAGCAGCCAAGAGATGGGCTCTGGAAACACCATATATTTT.

The chain uses TRBV11-3 and TRBJ1-6; 7 bases map to TRBD1. With V trimmed by 4 bases and J by 5 bases, 5 bases remained unmatched. Germline CDR1 is SGHNT and CDR2 is YENEEA. The CDR3 covers 15 residues. The CDR3 spells CASSSWDRNNSPLHF. CDR3 coding DNA: TGTGCCAGCAGCTCGTGGGACAGAAATAATTCACCCCTCCACTTT.

The chain combines TRBV2 with TRBJ2-3, with 7 positions matching TRBD2. The CDR3 runs to 15 residues. Germline CDR1 reads SNHLY; CDR2 reads FYNNEI. The V gene end was trimmed by 3 bases and the J gene end by 0 bases; junction bases not matched to a gene: 3. Here the CDR3 DNA reads TGTGCCAGCAGTGAGACCGGGGGGAGCACAGATACGCAGTATTTT. It translates to CASSETGGSTDTQYF.

V usage is TRBV7-2 and J usage is TRBJ1-2, with D tentatively TRBD1 (6 bases). Trimming took 4 bases from V and 0 from J, leaving 21 bases between them. The CDR3 has 18 residues. Germline loops: CDR1 SGHTA, CDR2 FQGNSA. CDR3 amino acids: CASSSYTSPGHSNYGYTF. CDR3 in DNA: TGTGCCAGCAGCTCCTACACTTCTCCGGGACACTCTAACTATGGCTACACCTTC. The whole variable domain, remainder taken from reference TRBV7-2 and TRBJ1-2, is GAGVSQSPSNKVTEKGKDVELRCDPISGHTALYWYRQSLGQGLEFLIYFQGNSAPDKSGLPSDRFSAERTGGSVSTLTIQRTQQEDSAVYLCASSSYTSPGHSNYGYTFGSGTRLTVV.